These 3 T cell receptor beta chains were all obtained from the same sample, sequenced in a study of shared clonotypes between healthy human individuals. The naive CD8 fraction comprised CD45RO-negative cells positively selected for CCR7 and excluded terminally differentiated effector memory CD45RA+ cells. This table comes from immunoSEQ multiplex PCR, and its TCRdb copy is limited to in-frame clones, with some not included. This table holds about 590,000 clones, less than 97% found once. Sequenced sample: naive CD8+ T cells sorted from blood. The receptors stem from a woman aged 25 to 39 in good health.

This chain uses TRBV27 with TRBJ1-5; tentative D call: TRBD1 (5 bases). This CDR3 contains 15 residues. The V end lost 0 bases, the J end lost 7 bases, and 13 bases lay between the germline ends. The V gene's germline CDR1 is MNHEY and CDR2 SMNVEV (reference sequence). The CDR3 protein is CASSLSGQGSQPQHF. CDR3 sequence (DNA): TGTGCCAGCAGTTTATCGGGGCAGGGAAGCCAGCCCCAGCATTTT.

This clone was detected only once. This chain connects TRBV13 to TRBJ2-5; TRBD2 matches at 7 bases. Germline assignment: CDR1 PRHDT and CDR2 FYEKMQ (reference sequence). The CDR3 has 14 amino acids. With 2 bases clipped from V and 3 bases from J, the junction kept 3 bases outside the gene matches. The DNA for the CDR3 is TGTGCCAGCAGCTTATGGGAGGGGAAAGAGACCCAGTACTTC. This translates into CASSLWEGKETQYF. Looking up the rest from reference TRBV13 and TRBJ2-5 gives the full variable domain: AAGVIQSPRHLIKEKRETATLKCYPIPRHDTVYWYQQGPGQDPQFLISFYEKMQSDKGSIPDRFSAQQFSDYHSELNMSSLELGDSALYFCASSLWEGKETQYFGPGTRLLVL.

The gene calls are TRBV28 and TRBJ2-2, with TRBD2 matching over 8 bases. The CDR3 sequence is 15 residues long. V was pared by 6 bases and J by 3 bases, with 6 bases of the junction left unmatched. Per the germline V gene, CDR1 is MDHEN and CDR2 is SYDVKM. The CDR3: CASSKRGGYTGELFF. CDR3 DNA: TGTGCCAGCAGCAAACGGGGGGGGTACACCGGGGAGCTGTTTTTT.